The 27 T cell receptor beta chains below all came from one sample that was sequenced in a study of T cells in Graves' hyperthyroidism and ophthalmopathy. From RNA transcripts, TCR beta CDR3 regions were amplified. The HTBI primer set served for first-round RT-PCR of the TCR CDR3. TCRdb fed the multiplex PCR reads into MiXCR, producing one record per CDR3 protein. This table holds about 510,000 distinct CDR3 sequences, roughly 15% found once. Sample: blood. The receptors shown here come from a woman in her 40s with Graves' hyperthyroidism.

This clonotype was counted at least ten times. The V and J genes are TRBV13 and TRBJ2-5; TRBD1 matches 8 bases. Germline V lookup: CDR1 PRHDT, CDR2 FYEKMQ (reference sequence). CDR3 length: 16 residues. V lost 2 bases to trimming and J lost 1 base; unmatched junction nucleotides: 6. The CDR3 bases are TGTGCCAGCAGCTTACGCGACAGGGGTTTCCAAGAGACCCAGTACTTC. Its protein is CASSLRDRGFQETQYF.

This clonotype was counted many times. The rearrangement joins TRBV12-3 or TRBV12-4 to TRBJ2-4; TRBD2 is a possible D gene (6 bases). This CDR3 has 14 amino acids. Trimming removed 7 bases at V and 0 bases at J, with 10 bases between. The CDR3 loop reads CASKPGLAKNIQYF. CDR3 bases: TGTGCCAGCAAACCGGGACTAGCCAAAAACATTCAGTACTTC.

The chain combines TRBV28 with TRBJ1-1, with D possibly TRBD1 on 6 matching bases. CDR1 is MDHEN and CDR2 is SYDVKM in the germline V gene. V shed 5 bases and J shed 4 bases, with 14 bases lying between them. The CDR3 covers 14 residues. CDR3 in amino acids: CASSLGGAGTEAFF. Here the CDR3 DNA reads TGTGCCAGCAGTCTCGGGGGGGCCGGCACTGAAGCTTTCTTT.

This clonotype was recorded many times. The V call is TRBV18, the J call TRBJ2-3; perhaps D is TRBD1 or TRBD2 (5 bases each). The CDR3 runs 14 residues. CDR1 is KGHSH and CDR2 is LQKENI in the germline V gene. Trimming removed 7 bases at V and 0 bases at J, with 11 bases between. This CDR3 reads CASYGTRSTDTQYF. For the CDR3, the DNA is TGTGCCAGCTATGGGACCCGAAGCACAGATACGCAGTATTTT.

In this sample, this clonotype turned up a few times. The V gene is TRBV5-4, the J gene TRBJ2-3, with 9 bases identical to TRBD2. Germline CDR1 is SGHNT and CDR2 is YYREEE (reference sequence). The CDR3 covers 15 residues. J was trimmed by 6 bases and V by 0 bases; bases with no gene match: 5. The CDR3 nucleotides read TGTGCCAGCAGCTTGGAAGGCGGGAGGGCGGATACGCAGTATTTT. As protein: CASSLEGGRADTQYF. Full variable domain (rest looked up from reference TRBV5-4 and TRBJ2-3): ETGVTQSPTHLIKTRGQQVTLRCSSQSGHNTVSWYQQALGQGPQFIFQYYREEENGRGNFPPRFSGLQFPNYSSELNVNALELDDSALYLCASSLEGGRADTQYFGPGTRLTVL.

This clonotype was detected only a few times. The rearrangement joins TRBV28 to TRBJ2-7; D gene ambiguous. The germline V and J ends were trimmed by 6 bases and 7 bases, with 10 bases remaining between them. The CDR3 extends over 11 amino acids. Germline-derived CDR1 and CDR2 are MDHEN and SYDVKM. The chain's CDR3 is CASRTHLEQYF. The DNA of the CDR3 is TGTGCCAGCAGAACCCACTTGGAGCAGTACTTC.

Comment on this clonotype: A read error is likely, as this CDR3 ends without the conserved phenylalanine or tryptophan. The chain recombines TRBV12-3 or TRBV12-4 with TRBJ2-1, with TRBD1 as a possible D gene (6 bases). This CDR3 is built from 16 residues. CDR3 loop: CASSEGQTLSYNEQFS. In DNA form, the CDR3 reads TGTGCTAGCAGTGAGGGACAAACCCTCTCCTACAATGAGCAGTTCTCC.

The rearrangement uses TRBV11-3 and TRBJ2-5; a possible D gene is TRBD2 (6 bases). V lost 0 bases, J lost 2 bases, and 16 bases lay in between. The CDR3 is 17 amino acids. Germline V gene data show CDR1 as SGHNT and CDR2 as YENEEA. CDR3 nucleotide sequence: TGTGCCAGCAGCTTAGATCTTCCGGGAGCCTGGCAAGAGACCCAGTACTTC. This sequence encodes CASSLDLPGAWQETQYF.

This clonotype appeared many times. This chain uses TRBV12-3 or TRBV12-4 with TRBJ1-1; 7 nucleotides match TRBD1. With V trimmed by 2 bases and J by 4 bases, 10 bases remained unmatched. The CDR3 covers 16 residues. CDR3 sequence reads: CASSLTDREIGTEAFF. The DNA of the CDR3 is TGTGCCAGCAGTTTAACCGACAGGGAAATAGGCACTGAAGCTTTCTTT.

The sample holds a few counts of this clonotype. The chain links TRBV4-1 to TRBJ1-6; D ambiguous. Trimming removed 0 bases from V and 6 bases from J, with 12 bases in between. Looked up from germline, CDR1 is MGHRA and CDR2 is YSYEKL. This CDR3 contains 16 residues. In DNA, the CDR3 is TGCGCCAGCAGCCAAGATCTGTGGGTTTCTAATTCACCCCTCCACTTT. As protein: CASSQDLWVSNSPLHF.

This clonotype was recorded at least ten times. The V and J genes are TRBV29-1 and TRBJ1-1; no definite D call. The CDR3 has 11 amino acids. Trimming removed 6 bases from V and 8 bases from J, with 13 bases in between. The germline gives CDR1 SQVTM, CDR2 ANQGSEA. CDR3 protein: CSVLTTKEAFF. In DNA, the CDR3 is TGCAGCGTCCTAACCACCAAGGAAGCTTTCTTT.

This clonotype was detected ten times or more. At one boundary the junction diverges from the germline segment, which might be a read error. The CDR3 DNA follows: TGTGCCAGCAGCTTCGAGGGTTTCGACATGAACACTGAGGCTTTCTTT. Translated: CASSFEGFDMNTEAFF. J is TRBJ1-1 and V is TRBV11-1; no clear D. The germline V gene has CDR1 SGHAT and CDR2 FQDESV (reference sequence). The CDR3 is 16 residues long.

This clonotype was counted between two and nine times. The chain recombines TRBV13 with TRBJ2-2; D perhaps matches TRBD1 (6 bases). Germline lookup yields CDR1 PRHDT and CDR2 FYEKMQ (reference sequence). The V end was cut by 1 base, the J end by 4 bases, with 10 bases between. The CDR3 sequence is 15 residues long. The CDR3 nucleotides are TGTGCCAGCAGCTTAGACAGGGCCGGCACCGGGGAGCTGTTTTTT. This encodes CASSLDRAGTGELFF.

In its sample, this clonotype was seen many times. The chain has TRBV7-2 and TRBJ2-7; TRBD2 agrees at 10 bases. The germline V gene encodes CDR1 SGHTA and CDR2 FQGNSA. The V gene end was trimmed by 5 bases and the J gene end by 2 bases; junction bases not matched to a gene: 9. The CDR3 is made up of 16 amino acids. CDR3 protein: CASSPMTSGPTYEQYF. The CDR3 nucleotides are TGTGCCAGCAGCCCCATGACTAGCGGGCCGACCTACGAGCAGTACTTC.

The chain joins TRBV10-3 to TRBJ2-3, with TRBD2 matching over 11 bases. The CDR3 runs 16 residues. V lost 1 base to trimming and J lost 3 bases; unmatched junction nucleotides: 3. The V gene's germline CDR1 is ENHRY and CDR2 SYGVKD. The CDR3 DNA reads as TGTGCCATCAGTGAGTTGTCTAGCGGGAGGACAGATACGCAGTATTTT. Protein product: CAISELSSGRTDTQYF.

V and J are TRBV2 and TRBJ2-4, with D possibly TRBD1 on 7 matching bases. The CDR3 totals 15 residues. In germline, CDR1 is SNHLY, CDR2 FYNNEI. Deletions cut 0 bases from V and 9 bases from J, with 15 bases between. The CDR3 nucleotides read TGTGCCAGCAGTGAAGCGCTTCGGCAGGGGGGCATTCAGTACTTC. Translated: CASSEALRQGGIQYF.

This chain connects TRBV19 to TRBJ2-1; TRBD2 aligns across 9 bases. Trimming at V came to 5 bases and at J to 7 bases, leaving 3 bases not matched to a gene. The CDR3 covers 13 residues. The V gene's germline CDR1 is LNHDA and CDR2 SQIVND (reference sequence). The CDR3 protein is CASSGTSGNEQFF. DNA for the CDR3: TGTGCCAGTAGTGGTACTAGCGGGAATGAGCAGTTCTTC.

This clonotype was observed at least ten times. The chain is built from TRBV5-1 and TRBJ2-5; D gene uncertain. In germline, CDR1 is SGHRS, CDR2 YFSETQ. The ends were cut back, 0 bases at V and 5 bases at J, with 8 bases in the middle. This CDR3 spans 13 amino acids. The CDR3 spells CASSLARRETQYF. The CDR3, as DNA: TGCGCCAGCAGCTTGGCCCGTAGGGAGACCCAGTACTTC.

Ten or more counts support this clonotype. The rearrangement uses TRBV5-8 and TRBJ2-7; D is possibly TRBD1 (6 bases). Trimming shortened V by 4 bases and J by 3 bases, and 11 bases separated the two germline ends. CDR1 is SGHTS and CDR2 is YDEGEE in the germline V gene. This CDR3 contains 13 residues. This chain's CDR3 is CASSRTEIYEQYF. Written as DNA, the CDR3 is TGTGCCAGCAGCAGGACAGAAATCTACGAGCAGTACTTC.

The table lists this clonotype with many counts. This chain connects TRBV20-1 to TRBJ2-1; D is ambiguous. Deletions cut 1 base from V and 5 bases from J, with 9 bases between. In germline, CDR1 is DFQATT, CDR2 SNEGSKA (reference sequence). The CDR3 runs to 13 residues. As DNA, the CDR3 is TGCAGTGCTAGAGCGTCCGGAGACAATGAGCAGTTCTTC. It codes for CSARASGDNEQFF.

This clonotype turned up a few times. The J gene is TRBJ1-5, the V gene TRBV6-5; 8 positions agree with TRBD1. Germline CDR1 and CDR2: MNHEY and SVGAGI. CDR3 length: 13 residues. The V gene end was trimmed by 7 bases and the J gene end by 6 bases; junction bases not matched to a gene: 5. This chain's CDR3 is CASTSGGGQPQHF. The CDR3 nucleotides read TGTGCCAGCACTTCAGGGGGCGGTCAGCCCCAGCATTTT.

Many counts were recorded for this clonotype. The V and J genes are TRBV2 and TRBJ1-1, with 8 bases that match TRBD1. Germline lookup yields CDR1 SNHLY and CDR2 FYNNEI. The CDR3 has 14 amino acids. With V trimmed by 3 bases and J by 4 bases, 4 bases remained unmatched. CDR3 DNA: TGTGCCAGCAGTGAGTTAACAGGGGGCACTGAAGCTTTCTTT. Its protein is CASSELTGGTEAFF.

The gene calls are TRBV5-6 and TRBJ2-5; D ambiguous. Deletions cut 5 bases from V and 5 bases from J, with 13 bases between. The CDR3 covers 13 residues. In germline, CDR1 is SGHDT, CDR2 YYEEEE. The CDR3: CASSPGVRETQYF. The CDR3 nucleotides read TGTGCCAGCAGTCCCGGAGTACGCGAGACCCAGTACTTC.

This clonotype showed up many times. This chain joins TRBV2 and TRBJ1-2; D is possibly TRBD1 (6 bases). The germline V gene encodes CDR1 SNHLY and CDR2 FYNNEI. CDR3 length equals 14 residues. The V end was cut by 6 bases, the J end by 4 bases, with 15 bases between. The CDR3 is CASRTGRLGYGYTF. CDR3 DNA sequence: TGTGCCAGCAGAACAGGGCGTCTGGGCTATGGCTACACCTTC.

The V gene is TRBV13, the J gene TRBJ2-3; no clear D gene. CDR1 and CDR2 (germline): PRHDT, FYEKMQ (reference sequence). The CDR3 totals 12 residues. Trimming pared 4 bases from V and 6 bases from J, leaving 8 bases between. The CDR3 sequence: CASSSRRDTQYF. CDR3 DNA sequence: TGTGCCAGCAGCTCCCGGCGGGATACGCAGTATTTT.

The gene calls are TRBV28 and TRBJ1-6; D not resolved. V lost 1 base and J 6 bases, leaving 4 bases between the germline ends. CDR1 MDHEN and CDR2 SYDVKM come from the germline V gene. The CDR3 has 13 amino acids. The chain's CDR3 is CASSLLSNSPLHF. For the CDR3, the DNA is TGTGCCAGCAGTTTATTATCTAATTCACCCCTCCACTTT.

This clonotype was seen many times. The CDR3 bases are TGCGCCAGCAGCTTGGAGCAGACGGCTAGAACCGATGAGCAGTTCTTC. It encodes CASSLEQTARTDEQFF. The V gene is TRBV5-1, the J gene TRBJ2-1; D is ambiguous. The V end was cut by 0 bases, the J end by 8 bases, with 18 bases between. The CDR3 spans 16 residues. Looked up from germline, CDR1 is SGHRS and CDR2 is YFSETQ.